Each of the 30 T cell receptor beta chains below was sequenced from the same sample in a study of vaccination and CD4 T cells after COVID-19. Indicated treatment: approximately nine-day PBMC culture with coronavirus spike peptide pools or control peptides (ViraFEST assay). Their specific antigens are unknown. Cultured CD4+ T cells had their DNA profiled by the Oncomine TCR Beta short-read assay. In TCRdb, the PCR reads were re-called with MiXCR into one record per CDR3 protein. The repertoire holds 9,000 to 13,000 distinct CDR3 sequences, with roughly 23% as singletons. Sequences were derived from CD4+ T cells from blood, cultured in vitro, sampled after SARS-CoV-2 vaccination. Source of these receptors: a human donor who had recovered from COVID-19.

Judged by abundance, this clonotype is medium-sized. This rearrangement joins TRBV20-1 to TRBJ2-5; 7 bases agree with TRBD2. This CDR3 is built from 14 residues. Germline CDR1 DFQATT, CDR2 SNEGSKA (reference sequence). Germline trimming cut 0 bases from V and 4 bases from J; bases unmatched to any gene: 5. The chain's CDR3 is CSARDPIAGETQYF. The CDR3 DNA follows: TGCAGTGCTAGAGACCCTATAGCGGGAGAGACCCAGTACTTC.

There are a few counts of this clonotype. The chain employs TRBV11-2 and TRBJ1-1, with 9 bases aligning to TRBD1. With 5 bases clipped from V and 4 bases from J, the junction kept 11 bases outside the gene matches. The CDR3 loop spans 16 amino acids. CDR1 is SGHAT and CDR2 is FQNNGV in the germline V gene. CDR3 residues: CASSPPGQGFITEAFF. CDR3 in DNA: TGTGCCAGCAGCCCTCCGGGACAGGGATTCATCACTGAAGCTTTCTTT.

The CDR3 region has the DNA TGTGCCAGCTCACTCACCGGGACCTTGGGGGGCTACACCTTC. It codes for CASSLTGTLGGYTF. This chain connects TRBV18 to TRBJ1-2, with a possible D match to TRBD1 (5 bases). The CDR3 is 14 amino acids. The germline gives CDR1 KGHSH, CDR2 LQKENI. The V and J ends lost 4 bases and 8 bases respectively, with 17 bases between them.

The chain joins TRBV20-1 to TRBJ2-3; 8 positions agree with TRBD2. This CDR3 is 15 amino acids long. Germline V lookup: CDR1 DFQATT, CDR2 SNEGSKA (reference sequence). The V segment lost 0 bases and the J segment 0 bases; nucleotides outside the gene matches: 2. The CDR3 is CSARDSSGSTDTQYF. As DNA, the CDR3 is TGCAGTGCTAGAGATTCTAGCGGGAGCACAGATACGCAGTATTTT.

The V call is TRBV4-3, the J call TRBJ2-7; 7 nucleotides agree with TRBD2. Looked up from germline, CDR1 is LGHNA and CDR2 is YSLEER. The CDR3 contains 18 residues. Trimming cost V 3 bases and J 2 bases; bases outside gene matches: 16. CDR3 protein: CASSHTSSIPGGPYEQYF. The CDR3, as DNA: TGCGCCAGCAGCCATACCTCCTCCATCCCGGGAGGACCCTACGAGCAGTACTTC.

This clonotype was found a few times. The rearrangement joins TRBV11-3 to TRBJ2-5; 10 positions agree with TRBD2. The CDR3 spans 17 residues. The V gene end was trimmed by 5 bases and the J gene end by 1 base; junction bases not matched to a gene: 10. Germline V gene lookup returns CDR1 SGHNT and CDR2 YENEEA. The DNA for the CDR3 is TGTGCCAGCAGCCCAGGGGTACTAGCGGGACCCCAAGAGACCCAGTACTTC. It codes for CASSPGVLAGPQETQYF.

This chain joins TRBV7-9 and TRBJ1-2, with a possible D match to TRBD1 (5 bases). This CDR3 has 17 residues. Germline loops: CDR1 SEHNR, CDR2 FQNEAQ (reference sequence). Trimming took off 4 bases at V and 1 base at J, with 19 bases between the two ends. The CDR3 here is CASSSRGGWEDNYGYTF. CDR3 coding DNA: TGTGCCAGCAGCTCGAGGGGAGGATGGGAGGATAACTATGGCTACACCTTC.

This chain joins TRBV28 and TRBJ2-5; D remains ambiguous. Germline V gene lookup returns CDR1 MDHEN and CDR2 SYDVKM. Trimming stripped 4 bases from V and 2 bases from J, with 14 bases between. CDR3 length equals 15 residues. The DNA of the CDR3 is TGTGCCAGCAGTTCCCCCGCCGCAGGACAAGAGACCCAGTACTTC. As protein: CASSSPAAGQETQYF. Complete variable domain (other parts from reference TRBV28 and TRBJ2-5): DVKVTQSSRYLVKRTGEKVFLECVQDMDHENMFWYRQDPGLGLRLIYFSYDVKMKEKGDIPEGYSVSREKKERFSLILESASTNQTSMYLCASSSPAAGQETQYFGPGTRLLVL.

This clonotype is large in the sample. This chain connects TRBV20-1 to TRBJ1-6; a weak D match, TRBD1 (5 bases). There are 14 residues in the CDR3. V dropped 2 bases and J dropped 7 bases, with 12 bases sitting between them. In germline, CDR1 is DFQATT, CDR2 SNEGSKA (reference sequence). The CDR3 region is CSARKGLLNSPLHF. The CDR3 DNA reads TGCAGTGCTAGAAAGGGGCTCCTAAATTCACCCCTCCACTTT.

This clonotype was seen only a few times. The chain is built from TRBV12-3 or TRBV12-4 and TRBJ2-7; TRBD2 agrees at 8 bases. Germline trimming cut 8 bases from V and 2 bases from J; bases unmatched to any gene: 2. The CDR3 consists of 12 residues. In DNA form, the CDR3 reads TGTGCCAGCCGGGGGGGGGCCTACGAGCAGTACTTC. Translated, it gives CASRGGAYEQYF.

J is TRBJ2-3 and V is TRBV28; D unresolved. Deletions cut 5 bases from V and 4 bases from J, with 16 bases between. CDR3 length: 15 amino acids. The germline CDR1 and CDR2 sequences are MDHEN and SYDVKM. The DNA of the CDR3 is TGTGCCAGCAGTAAACAGTACAACTTGGCAGATACGCAGTATTTT. Protein: CASSKQYNLADTQYF. Full variable domain (outside the CDR3, taken from reference TRBV28 and TRBJ2-3): DVKVTQSSRYLVKRTGEKVFLECVQDMDHENMFWYRQDPGLGLRLIYFSYDVKMKEKGDIPEGYSVSREKKERFSLILESASTNQTSMYLCASSKQYNLADTQYFGPGTRLTVL.

CDR3 residues: CASRWGLTGENTEAFF. The CDR3 coding sequence is TGTGCCAGTAGATGGGGATTGACAGGAGAGAACACTGAAGCTTTCTTT. The chain combines TRBV19 with TRBJ1-1, with D possibly TRBD1 on 6 matching bases. Trimming stripped 6 bases from V and 1 base from J, with 18 bases between. Germline assignment: CDR1 LNHDA and CDR2 SQIVND (reference sequence). This CDR3 has 16 residues.

This clonotype has more than one count but fewer than ten. The chain couples TRBV6-1 to TRBJ2-1, with 12 positions matching TRBD2. Per the germline V gene, CDR1 is MNHNS and CDR2 is SASEGT. The CDR3 has 14 residues. Trimming cost V 5 bases and J 5 bases; bases outside gene matches: 1. CDR3 sequence (DNA): TGTGCCAGCAGTCGGACTAGCGGGAACAATGAGCAGTTCTTC. This gives the protein CASSRTSGNNEQFF.

The chain joins TRBV7-9 to TRBJ1-2; D is undetermined. V lost 5 bases to trimming and J lost 4 bases, with 20 bases between them. This CDR3 is 16 amino acids long. Germline loops: CDR1 SEHNR, CDR2 FQNEAQ (reference sequence). The CDR3 sequence: CASSTYLKTEGYGYTF. The CDR3 region has the DNA TGTGCCAGCAGCACTTACCTAAAAACAGAGGGCTATGGCTACACCTTC.

Remarks on this clonotype: The germline gene is not matched at one end of the junction; a read error may be the cause. V is TRBV7-2 and J is TRBJ2-2; 8 nucleotides match TRBD1. Germline V lookup: CDR1 SGHTA, CDR2 FQGNSA. The CDR3 consists of 18 residues. The chain's CDR3 is CASSPKQSQGASGGELFF. The CDR3 DNA reads TGCGCCAGCAGCCCCAAGCAGTCCCAGGGGGCTTCAGGCGGGGAGCTGTTTTTT.

V and J are TRBV20-1 and TRBJ2-7, with D tentatively TRBD1 or TRBD2 (6 bases each). The V gene lost 4 bases and the J gene lost 6 bases, with 13 bases spanning the gap. CDR3 size: 12 residues. In germline, CDR1 is DFQATT, CDR2 SNEGSKA (reference sequence). The CDR3 protein is CSATPGALEQYF. In DNA form, the CDR3 reads TGCAGTGCTACCCCGGGGGCCCTCGAGCAGTACTTC.

This clonotype was picked up a small number of times. V is TRBV21-1 and J is TRBJ1-5; the table gives TRBD1 as D, unverified against the DNA. TRBV21-1 is described as a pseudogene. The CDR3 loop spans 21 amino acids. DNA of the CDR3: TGTGCCAGCAGCAACGGTATTCGGGGACACAAACTACCTCGGTCGGATCAGCCCCAGCATTTT. This sequence encodes CASSNGIRGHKLPRSDQPQHF.

Within the sample, this clonotype is medium-sized. The chain links TRBV7-6 to TRBJ2-1; TRBD2 agrees at 7 bases. J lost 10 bases, V lost 1 base, and 7 bases had no gene match. The CDR3 spans 14 residues. Germline V gene data show CDR1 as SGHVS and CDR2 as FNYEAQ. DNA for the CDR3: TGTGCCAGCAGCTTAGGGACCCTAGCGGACGAGCAGTTCTTC. Its translation: CASSLGTLADEQFF.

The rearrangement links TRBV6-1 to TRBJ1-5; D remains unclear. CDR3 length: 13 amino acids. With 6 bases removed from V and 4 bases from J, the gap between germline ends came to 10 bases. Germline-derived CDR1 and CDR2 are MNHNS and SASEGT. CDR3 nucleotides: TGTGCCAGCAGGCCAGTATGGAATCAGCCCCAGCATTTT. It codes for CASRPVWNQPQHF.

This clonotype was counted a few times. This chain uses TRBV7-2 with TRBJ1-1; possible D gene TRBD1, 6 bases. The CDR3 runs to 15 residues. Per the germline V gene, CDR1 is SGHTA and CDR2 is FQGNSA. Deletions cut 0 bases from V and 4 bases from J, with 12 bases between. CDR3 DNA sequence: TGTGCCAGCAGCTTAGCCGGGGGCCAGGGCACTGAAGCTTTCTTT. Translated: CASSLAGGQGTEAFF.

This clonotype is categorized as medium-sized. The chain is built from TRBV7-2 and TRBJ2-2; 8 positions match TRBD2. The CDR3 spans 16 residues. CDR1 and CDR2 from the germline V gene are SGHTA and FQGNSA. With 7 bases clipped from V and 4 bases from J, the junction kept 11 bases outside the gene matches. The CDR3 DNA reads TGTGCCAGCATACTACGCGGGAGGTTGGGCACCGGGGAGCTGTTTTTT. It yields the protein CASILRGRLGTGELFF.

This clonotype was recorded a few times. J is TRBJ1-2 and V is TRBV10-3; TRBD1 agrees at 7 bases. CDR1 is ENHRY and CDR2 is SYGVKD in the germline V gene. The V and J ends lost 5 bases and 5 bases, in that order; junction bases with no gene match: 8. The CDR3 is 14 amino acids. CDR3 sequence: CAISSGQPPYGYTF. The CDR3 DNA reads as TGTGCCATCAGTTCGGGACAGCCACCGTATGGCTACACCTTC.

By share, this clonotype ranks as medium-sized. The chain recombines TRBV28 with TRBJ1-1, with D perhaps TRBD1 (6 bases). Looked up from germline, CDR1 is MDHEN and CDR2 is SYDVKM. Trimming pared 10 bases from V and 0 bases from J, leaving 12 bases between. The CDR3 runs to 13 residues. The CDR3 DNA is TGTGCCACCGGGACATCCATGAACACTGAAGCTTTCTTT. Residues: CATGTSMNTEAFF.

The rearrangement joins TRBV10-3 to TRBJ1-5; D is unclear. Germline lookup yields CDR1 ENHRY and CDR2 SYGVKD. V dropped 0 bases and J dropped 7 bases, with 10 bases sitting between them. The CDR3 length is 14 residues. The chain's CDR3 is CAISESKRAQPQHF. Here the CDR3 DNA reads TGTGCCATCAGTGAGTCTAAGAGAGCCCAGCCCCAGCATTTT.

This clonotype is labeled as medium-sized (0.01 to 0.1%). The genes are TRBV25-1 and TRBJ1-2; a weak D match, TRBD1 (5 bases). This CDR3 region has 13 residues. Trimming took 7 bases from V and 4 from J, leaving 13 bases between them. CDR1 is MGHDK, CDR2 SYGVNS, per germline. CDR3 nucleotide sequence: TGTGCCAGCACCATGGGGGAGGGCTATGGCTACACCTTC. Translating it yields CASTMGEGYGYTF.

This clonotype qualifies as medium-sized. J is TRBJ2-1 and V is TRBV20-1; 7 nucleotides align to TRBD2. V dropped 6 bases and J dropped 5; count of bases not matched to a gene: 10. CDR3 length: 14 amino acids. Germline assignment: CDR1 DFQATT and CDR2 SNEGSKA (reference sequence). The CDR3 DNA is TGCAGTGCCCCGTCCGGGACTAAGCACAATGAGCAGTTCTTC. Translated: CSAPSGTKHNEQFF.

The DNA of the CDR3 is TGTGCCAGCAGCTTAGGTGGACTAGCGGGAGGGACAGATACGCAGTATTTT. Amino acid sequence: CASSLGGLAGGTDTQYF. The chain recombines TRBV7-2 with TRBJ2-3; TRBD2 matches 15 bases. Trimming took 1 base from V and 3 from J; bases not matched to a gene: 2. The germline CDR1 and CDR2 sequences are SGHTA and FQGNSA. CDR3 length: 17 amino acids.

This clonotype was seen a few times. CDR3 loop: CASTLRRDRVGGTDTQYF. The CDR3 DNA is TGTGCCAGCACCCTCCGACGGGACAGGGTCGGAGGCACAGATACGCAGTATTTT. The V call is TRBV6-1, the J call TRBJ2-3; 9 bases fit TRBD1. Per germline, CDR1 MNHNS and CDR2 SASEGT. J gave up 1 base and V 7 bases, and 15 bases lay outside the gene matches. CDR3 length: 18 residues.

The J gene is TRBJ2-3, the V gene TRBV7-9, with unresolved D. Germline CDR1 is SEHNR and CDR2 is FQNEAQ (reference sequence). Trimming pared 0 bases from V and 6 bases from J, leaving 4 bases between. This CDR3 has 12 residues. CDR3 coding DNA: TGTGCCAGCAGCTTAGCTAGGGATACGCAGTATTTT. Translated: CASSLARDTQYF.

The CDR3 DNA follows: TGTGCCAGCAGTTTTCGGCTAGCGGAGATCACAGATACGCAGTATTTT. Its protein is CASSFRLAEITDTQYF. The chain combines TRBV27 with TRBJ2-3; TRBD2 agrees at 7 bases. Per germline, CDR1 MNHEY and CDR2 SMNVEV (reference sequence). V was clipped by 3 bases and J by 2 bases; unmatched bases: 8. This CDR3 is built from 16 residues.